Listed below are T cell receptor beta chains from one sample, sequenced in a study of monozygotic twins with inflammatory bowel disease. For each CDR3 protein, TCRdb gives one entry from its re-call of the 5' RACE reads, without DNA. This sample's table has about 380,000 distinct CDR3 sequences. The source material was blood. These receptors all come from a human donor with ulcerative colitis or Crohn's disease, or a healthy co-twin of an affected twin (not recorded which). CDR3s include the opening cysteine and the closing phenylalanine or tryptophan.

j_gene: TRBJ2-7; v_gene: TRBV2; CDR3aa: CATSRDRGIYEQYF
j_gene: TRBJ1-3; v_gene: TRBV7-8; CDR3aa: CASSPRNRASGNTIYF
j_gene: TRBJ2-3; v_gene: TRBV20-1; CDR3aa: CSAIAGAADTQYF
j_gene: TRBJ1-2; v_gene: TRBV7-9; CDR3aa: CASSLDRGFYGYTF
j_gene: TRBJ2-6; v_gene: TRBV3-1; CDR3aa: CASSLGSGTGSSGANVLTF
j_gene: TRBJ2-1; v_gene: TRBV5-1; CDR3aa: CASSLEGSYNEQFF
j_gene: TRBJ2-7; v_gene: TRBV29-1; CDR3aa: CSVGTRVEQYF
j_gene: TRBJ2-3; v_gene: TRBV24-1; CDR3aa: CATTGIDTDTQYF
j_gene: TRBJ2-7; v_gene: TRBV24-1; CDR3aa: CATSETGGPTYEQYF
j_gene: TRBJ2-3; v_gene: TRBV5-6; CDR3aa: CASSLGPASTDTQYF
j_gene: TRBJ1-3; v_gene: TRBV5-5; CDR3aa: CASSLDPGSGNTIYF
j_gene: TRBJ2-5; v_gene: TRBV27; CDR3aa: CARRPWVTQYF